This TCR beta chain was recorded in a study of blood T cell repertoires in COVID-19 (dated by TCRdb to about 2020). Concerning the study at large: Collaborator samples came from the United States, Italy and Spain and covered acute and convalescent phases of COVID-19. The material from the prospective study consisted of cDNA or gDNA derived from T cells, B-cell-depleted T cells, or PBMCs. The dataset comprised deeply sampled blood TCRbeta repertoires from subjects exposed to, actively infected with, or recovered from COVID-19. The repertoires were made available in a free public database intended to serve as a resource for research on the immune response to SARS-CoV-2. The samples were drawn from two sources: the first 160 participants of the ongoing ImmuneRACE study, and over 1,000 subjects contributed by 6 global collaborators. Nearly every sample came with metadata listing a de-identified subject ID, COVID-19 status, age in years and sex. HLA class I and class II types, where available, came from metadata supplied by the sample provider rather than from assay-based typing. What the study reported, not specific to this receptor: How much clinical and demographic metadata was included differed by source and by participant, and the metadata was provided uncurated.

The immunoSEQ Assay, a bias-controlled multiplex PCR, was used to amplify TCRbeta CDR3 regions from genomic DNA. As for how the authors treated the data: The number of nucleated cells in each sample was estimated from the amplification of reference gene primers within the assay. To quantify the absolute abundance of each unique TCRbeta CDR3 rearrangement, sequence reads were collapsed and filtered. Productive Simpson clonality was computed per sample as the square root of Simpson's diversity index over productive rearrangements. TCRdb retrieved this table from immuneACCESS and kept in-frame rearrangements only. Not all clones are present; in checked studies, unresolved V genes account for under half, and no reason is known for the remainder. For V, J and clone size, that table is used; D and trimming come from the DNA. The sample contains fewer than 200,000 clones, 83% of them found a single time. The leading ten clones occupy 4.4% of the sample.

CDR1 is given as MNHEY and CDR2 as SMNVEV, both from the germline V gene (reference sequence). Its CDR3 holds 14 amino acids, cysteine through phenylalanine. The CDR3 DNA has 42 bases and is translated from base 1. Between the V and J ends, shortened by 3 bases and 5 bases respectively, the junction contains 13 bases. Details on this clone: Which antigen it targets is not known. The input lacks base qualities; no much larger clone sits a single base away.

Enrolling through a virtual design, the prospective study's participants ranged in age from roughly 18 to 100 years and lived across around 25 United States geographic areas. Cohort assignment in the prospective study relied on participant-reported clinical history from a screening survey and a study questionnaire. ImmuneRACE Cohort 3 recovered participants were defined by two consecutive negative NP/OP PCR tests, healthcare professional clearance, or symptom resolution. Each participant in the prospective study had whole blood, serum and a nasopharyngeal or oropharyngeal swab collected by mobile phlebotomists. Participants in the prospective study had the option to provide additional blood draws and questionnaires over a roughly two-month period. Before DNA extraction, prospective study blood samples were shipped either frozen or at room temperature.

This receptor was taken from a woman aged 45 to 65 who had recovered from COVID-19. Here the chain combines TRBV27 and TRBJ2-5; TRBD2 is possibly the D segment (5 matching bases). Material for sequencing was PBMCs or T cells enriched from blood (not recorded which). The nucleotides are TGTGCCAGCAGTTTGGGAGCGCCCGGCGAGACCCAGTACTTC. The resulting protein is CASSLGAPGETQYF.